This passage covers 29 T cell receptor beta chains from one sample sequenced in a study of vaccination effects on CD4 cells after COVID-19. These receptors lack a known antigen. Sequencing was performed with immunoSEQ multiplex PCR; in TCRdb, only in-frame clones are kept and a portion is missing. The sample contains approximately 30,000 clones, roughly four fifths of which appear only once. Antigen-specific CD4+ T cells expanded by the ViraFEST assay with viral peptide pools were then sequenced. Culturing for about 9 days preceded CD4+ T cell isolation. Either the BNT162b2 or mRNA-1273 vaccine was given to participants in two doses. This specimen was CD4+ T cells from PBMCs cultured with HCoV-NL63 spike peptides, taken after COVID-19 vaccination. The origin of the receptors is a human donor who received a COVID-19 vaccine. Some clones in this sample may be carry-over from other donors' samples.

The chain employs TRBV15 and TRBJ2-2, with TRBD1 matching over 10 bases. The germline gives CDR1 LNHNV, CDR2 YYDKDF (reference sequence). The CDR3 loop spans 17 amino acids. V shed 2 bases, J shed 5 bases, and the junction held 8 bases outside the gene matches. In DNA form, the CDR3 reads TGTGCCACCAGCAGAAGCAGGACAGGGGGTCGGACCGGGGAGCTGTTTTTT. Its protein product is CATSRSRTGGRTGELFF.

This clone was found a few times. The chain joins TRBV6-1 to TRBJ2-5, with D possibly being TRBD2 (5 bases). The V gene's germline CDR1 is MNHNS and CDR2 SASEGT. Deletions cut 2 bases from V and 2 bases from J, with 12 bases between. This CDR3 contains 15 residues. This chain's CDR3 is CASSETWTLQETQYF. The CDR3, as DNA: TGTGCCAGCAGTGAAACTTGGACTCTTCAAGAGACCCAGTACTTC.

A few counts support this clone. V is TRBV30 and J is TRBJ1-6; TRBD1 might be the D (5 bases). The CDR3 has 14 amino acids. Deletions cut 3 bases from V and 5 bases from J, with 11 bases between. Germline V gene lookup returns CDR1 GTSNPN and CDR2 SVGIG (reference sequence). The CDR3 coding sequence is TGTGCCTGGAGACCGGGACTCCATAATTCACCCCTCCACTTT. Protein product: CAWRPGLHNSPLHF.

The rearrangement uses TRBV14 and TRBJ2-5; 8 positions match TRBD2. The CDR3 runs to 15 residues. V lost 2 bases to trimming and J lost 5 bases; unmatched junction nucleotides: 7. Germline V gene lookup returns CDR1 SGHDN and CDR2 FVKESK. CDR3 bases: TGTGCCAGCAGCCAACTTATCGGGACTAGTGAGACCCAGTACTTC. It codes for CASSQLIGTSETQYF. Full variable domain (rest looked up from reference TRBV14 and TRBJ2-5): EAGVTQFPSHSVIEKGQTVTLRCDPISGHDNLYWYRRVMGKEIKFLLHFVKESKQDESGMPNNRFLAERTGGTYSTLKVQPAELEDSGVYFCASSQLIGTSETQYFGPGTRLLVL.

This clone showed up just once. The genes are TRBV3-1 (or the pseudogene TRBV3-2) and TRBJ2-3, with 9 bases identical to TRBD2. The CDR3 is 14 amino acids. Losses at the gene ends were 3 bases for V and 8 bases for J; bases not matched to a gene: 6. Germline CDR1 is LGHDT and CDR2 is YNNKEL (reference sequence). The DNA of the CDR3 is TGTGCCAGCAGCCACGGCGGGGGGGCCGGTACGCAGTATTTT. Translated, it gives CASSHGGGAGTQYF.

Only a few counts were recorded for this clone. This rearrangement joins TRBV7-3 to TRBJ2-7; D possibly matches TRBD1 or TRBD2 (6 bases each). V gave up 4 bases and J gave up 0 bases, with 16 bases separating them. The CDR3 covers 16 residues. CDR1 and CDR2 (germline): SGHTA, FQGTGA. CDR3 sequence (DNA): TGTGCCAGCAGCTCGGGGGCACAGGCCGCCTCCTACGAGCAGTACGTC. It codes for CASSSGAQAASYEQYV.

This chain links TRBV6-6 with TRBJ2-3; tentative D call: TRBD2 (5 bases). V shed 5 bases and J shed 1 base, with 7 bases lying between them. Per the germline V gene, CDR1 is MNHNY and CDR2 is SVGAGI (reference sequence). CDR3 length: 13 residues. DNA of the CDR3: TGTGCCAGCAGTACCGGGGGCACAGATACGCAGTATTTT. This translates into CASSTGGTDTQYF.

V is TRBV7-9 and J is TRBJ2-3, with D tentatively TRBD1 or TRBD2 (6 bases each). Germline lookup yields CDR1 SEHNR and CDR2 FQNEAQ (reference sequence). The CDR3 is 16 amino acids. The V end lost 5 bases, the J end lost 2 bases, and 17 bases lay between the germline ends. CDR3 bases: TGTGCCAGCAGCCCGGGGGCCGGACAGTTCACAGATACGCAGTATTTT. Its protein is CASSPGAGQFTDTQYF.

This clone was counted once. J is TRBJ1-5 and V is TRBV19; TRBD1 is a possible D gene (6 bases). Trimming removed 6 bases at V and 4 bases at J, with 22 bases between. This CDR3 comprises 17 residues. Germline CDR1 and CDR2: LNHDA and SQIVND (reference sequence). The CDR3 protein is CASSPMRTEFGNQPQHF. CDR3 coding DNA: TGTGCCAGTAGCCCCATGAGGACAGAGTTTGGTAATCAGCCCCAGCATTTT.

The chain has TRBV28 and TRBJ2-7; 9 positions match TRBD1. The CDR3 length is 14 residues. V dropped 7 bases and J dropped 3; count of bases not matched to a gene: 7. The germline CDR1 and CDR2 sequences are MDHEN and SYDVKM. The CDR3: CASKSTGGNYEQYV. The CDR3 DNA reads as TGTGCCAGCAAGTCGACAGGGGGGAACTACGAGCAGTACGTC.

This clone showed up just once. This chain joins TRBV12-3 or TRBV12-4 and TRBJ1-1, with D maybe TRBD1 (6 bases). The CDR3 totals 13 residues. Trimming took off 11 bases at V and 4 bases at J, with 17 bases between the two ends. The CDR3 region has the DNA TGTGCCGACCAGGGGATGGGGAGCACTGAAGCTTTCTTT. Its translation is CADQGMGSTEAFF.

This clone turned up a few times. The chain links TRBV6-1 to TRBJ2-1; perhaps TRBD1 as D (5 bases). Germline values: CDR1 MNHNS, CDR2 SASEGT. Trimming removed 2 bases at V and 7 bases at J, with 12 bases between. This CDR3 region has 14 residues. The CDR3 DNA reads TGTGCCAGCAGTGAATCCAGGGTTTTGAATGAGCAGTTCTTC. Translated, it gives CASSESRVLNEQFF.

The CDR3 loop reads CASSPRGGLNTGELFF. CDR3 sequence (DNA): TGCGCCAGCAGCCCGAGGGGAGGTCTGAACACCGGGGAGCTGTTTTTT. The rearrangement joins TRBV5-1 to TRBJ2-2; D is perhaps TRBD2 (6 bases). Germline values: CDR1 SGHRS, CDR2 YFSETQ. V dropped 4 bases and J dropped 1 base, with 14 bases sitting between them. This CDR3 spans 16 amino acids.

A few counts support this clone. The chain employs TRBV4-1 and TRBJ1-5, with 10 bases that match TRBD1. V lost 0 bases to trimming and J lost 2 bases; unmatched junction nucleotides: 13. The CDR3 length is 20 residues. The germline V gene has CDR1 MGHRA and CDR2 YSYEKL. This chain's CDR3 is CASSQDPPGAGTGGNQPQHF. In nucleotides, the CDR3 is TGCGCCAGCAGCCAAGATCCTCCCGGAGCCGGGACAGGGGGCAATCAGCCCCAGCATTTT.

The chain carries TRBV24-1 and TRBJ1-5; D is undetermined. The V and J ends lost 3 bases and 5 bases respectively, with 7 bases between them. The V gene's germline CDR1 is KGHDR and CDR2 SFDVKD. The CDR3 has 13 amino acids. CDR3: CATSDGFDQPQHF. CDR3 DNA: TGTGCCACCAGTGATGGGTTCGATCAGCCCCAGCATTTT.

This rearrangement joins TRBV5-1 to TRBJ2-5; D is unresolved. There are 12 residues in the CDR3. V was pared by 1 base and J by 5 bases, with 6 bases between. Germline CDR1 SGHRS, CDR2 YFSETQ. The CDR3 here is CASSLNRETQYF. For the CDR3, the DNA is TGCGCCAGCAGCTTGAACCGCGAGACCCAGTACTTC.

The V and J genes are TRBV7-2 and TRBJ1-2; D not certain. Trimming shortened V by 10 bases and J by 8 bases, and 20 bases separated the two germline ends. Germline CDR1 SGHTA, CDR2 FQGNSA. The CDR3 sequence is 13 residues long. The CDR3 DNA reads TGTGCCACCTCGTTCCCCGGTTTCTCGGGCTACACCTTC. Protein sequence: CATSFPGFSGYTF. The whole variable domain, remainder taken from reference TRBV7-2 and TRBJ1-2, is GAGVSQSPSNKVTEKGKDVELRCDPISGHTALYWYRQSLGQGLEFLIYFQGNSAPDKSGLPSDRFSAERTGGSVSTLTIQRTQQEDSAVYLCATSFPGFSGYTFGSGTRLTVV.

The chain combines TRBV19 with TRBJ1-1; no firm D call. Germline V gene data show CDR1 as LNHDA and CDR2 as SQIVND (reference sequence). Trimming left V 7 bases short and J 2 bases short, with 8 bases between. This CDR3 comprises 12 residues. CDR3 sequence reads: CASKQQNTEAFF. As DNA, the CDR3 is TGTGCCAGTAAGCAGCAAAACACTGAAGCTTTCTTT.

Details on this clone: This sample also contains other DNA sequences that code for the same CDR3. The chain recombines TRBV18 with TRBJ1-1; unclear D gene. V lost 3 bases and J 1 base, leaving 6 bases between the germline ends. Germline V CDR1 and CDR2: KGHSH, LQKENI. This CDR3 spans 13 amino acids. The CDR3 DNA reads as TGTGCCAGCTCACCGGACGGGAACACTGAAGCTTTCTTT. Translation: CASSPDGNTEAFF.

V gene TRBV18 combines with J gene TRBJ1-5, with 7 nucleotides matching TRBD1. The CDR3 covers 15 residues. Germline V gives CDR1 KGHSH, CDR2 LQKENI. V lost 3 bases, J lost 3 bases, and 5 bases stayed unmatched. The CDR3 loop is CASSPGQLFNQPQHF. The CDR3 DNA sequence: TGTGCCAGCTCACCGGGACAGCTCTTCAATCAGCCCCAGCATTTT.

This chain links TRBV3-1 (or the pseudogene TRBV3-2) with TRBJ1-6, with D uncertain. V lost 2 bases to trimming and J lost 7 bases, with 12 bases between them. Per germline, CDR1 LGHDT and CDR2 YNNKEL (reference sequence). This CDR3 has 15 amino acids. CDR3 nucleotides: TGTGCCAGCAGCCAATTCCCGGGTAACAATTCACCCCTCCACTTT. Translation gives CASSQFPGNNSPLHF.

The chain combines TRBV28 with TRBJ1-5; tentatively, D is TRBD1 (5 bases). The V and J ends lost 4 bases and 1 base respectively, with 20 bases between them. The CDR3 runs 18 residues. CDR1 and CDR2 (germline): MDHEN, SYDVKM. The CDR3 here is CASSSLFPSGTSNQPQHF. The CDR3 region has the DNA TGTGCCAGCAGTTCCCTATTCCCTTCAGGGACCAGCAATCAGCCCCAGCATTTT.

The chain employs TRBV5-1 and TRBJ2-2; a weak D match, TRBD1 (5 bases). V lost 0 bases to trimming and J lost 2 bases, with 11 bases between them. Germline V lookup: CDR1 SGHRS, CDR2 YFSETQ. The CDR3 contains 16 residues. The CDR3 nucleotides are TGCGCCAGCAGCTTGGTGGGCAGGGCCAACACCGGGGAGCTGTTTTTT. Its protein product is CASSLVGRANTGELFF.

V and J are TRBV2 and TRBJ1-5; D ambiguous. The V and J ends lost 5 bases and 4 bases respectively, with 12 bases between them. The germline gives CDR1 SNHLY, CDR2 FYNNEI. The CDR3 loop spans 14 amino acids. The CDR3 is CASSREGTNQPQHF. The CDR3 DNA reads as TGTGCCAGCAGTCGGGAGGGTACTAATCAGCCCCAGCATTTT.

The chain employs TRBV6-5 and TRBJ2-7; the match to TRBD1 covers 7 bases. The CDR3 extends over 14 amino acids. Germline V gene sequence: CDR1 MNHEY, CDR2 SVGAGI. Trimming took 9 bases from V and 1 from J; bases not matched to a gene: 9. The CDR3: CASETGTASYEQYV. The CDR3 coding sequence is TGTGCCAGTGAGACCGGGACAGCGTCCTACGAGCAGTACGTC.

The J gene is TRBJ2-7, the V gene TRBV6-1, with 9 nucleotides matching TRBD2. Per the germline V gene, CDR1 is MNHNS and CDR2 is SASEGT. The CDR3 spans 17 residues. V dropped 4 bases and J dropped 0; count of bases not matched to a gene: 10. CDR3 protein: CASSGGGKRGASYEQYV. Written as DNA, the CDR3 is TGTGCCAGCAGTGGGGGGGGTAAGCGGGGGGCCTCCTACGAGCAGTACGTC.

V is TRBV5-1 and J is TRBJ2-3; 7 bases agree with TRBD1. V dropped 2 bases and J dropped 4; count of bases not matched to a gene: 1. This CDR3 contains 13 residues. Germline V gene sequence: CDR1 SGHRS, CDR2 YFSETQ. CDR3 in amino acids: CASSLQGSDTQYF. CDR3 in DNA: TGCGCCAGCAGCTTACAGGGGTCAGATACGCAGTATTTT.

The chain joins TRBV7-2 to TRBJ2-7, with no clear D. V was shortened by 5 bases and J by 6 bases, with 11 bases between the two germline ends. CDR1 and CDR2 from the germline V gene are SGHTA and FQGNSA. This CDR3 is 12 amino acids long. CDR3 sequence (DNA): TGTGCCAGCAGCCCCTCCCATGGCGAGCAGTACGTC. Protein sequence: CASSPSHGEQYV.

This rearrangement joins TRBV15 to TRBJ2-3; 12 bases align to TRBD2. The CDR3 spans 15 residues. The ends lost 5 bases at V and 5 bases at J; junction bases unmatched: 5. Germline CDR1 is LNHNV and CDR2 is YYDKDF (reference sequence). The CDR3 protein is CATSARLAGEDTQYF. CDR3 nucleotides: TGTGCCACCAGCGCCCGACTAGCGGGGGAAGATACGCAGTATTTT.